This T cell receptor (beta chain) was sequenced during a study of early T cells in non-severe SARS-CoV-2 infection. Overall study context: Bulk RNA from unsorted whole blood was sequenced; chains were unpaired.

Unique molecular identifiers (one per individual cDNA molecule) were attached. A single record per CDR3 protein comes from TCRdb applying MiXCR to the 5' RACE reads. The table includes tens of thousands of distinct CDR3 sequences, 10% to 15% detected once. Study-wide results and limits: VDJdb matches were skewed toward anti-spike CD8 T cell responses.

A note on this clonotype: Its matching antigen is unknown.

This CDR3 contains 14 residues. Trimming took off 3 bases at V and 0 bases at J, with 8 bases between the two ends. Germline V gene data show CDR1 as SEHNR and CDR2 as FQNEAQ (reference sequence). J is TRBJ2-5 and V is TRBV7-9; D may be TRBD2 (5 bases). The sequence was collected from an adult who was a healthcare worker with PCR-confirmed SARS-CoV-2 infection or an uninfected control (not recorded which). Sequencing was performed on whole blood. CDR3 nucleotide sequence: TGTGCCAGCAGCTTGAGGGAGTACCAAGAGACCCAGTACTTC. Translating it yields CASSLREYQETQYF. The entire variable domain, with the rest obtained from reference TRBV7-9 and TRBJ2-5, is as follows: DTGVSQNPRHKITKRGQNVTFRCDPISEHNRLYWYRQTLGQGPEFLTYFQNEAQLEKSRLLSDRFSAERPKGSFSTLEIQRTEQGDSAMYLCASSLREYQETQYFGPGTRLLVL.